The sequence of this T cell receptor beta chain was determined in a study of T cells in Graves' hyperthyroidism and ophthalmopathy. General study points: By a 13 V-J model, ophthalmopathy was set apart from stable hyperthyroidism.

Clinicians diagnosed patients from clinical symptoms, serum thyroxine and TRAb, thyroid ultrasound and orbital computed tomography. Note on this clonotype: Its antigen is as yet unknown.

The CDR3 regions of TCR beta were amplified from RNA transcripts. In the first-round RT-PCR of the TCR CDR3, the HTBI primer set was used. MiXCR was run by TCRdb on the multiplex PCR reads, yielding one entry per CDR3 protein. The sample has 460,000 or so distinct CDR3 sequences; over 13% are singletons. The sample consisted of blood. This TCR came from a woman in her late teens or twenties with Graves' hyperthyroidism.

The CDR3 DNA is TGTGCCAGTAGTGGGCGGGGGCCCTACAATGAGCAGTTCTTC. It is translated as CASSGRGPYNEQFF. This chain joins TRBV19 and TRBJ2-1, with D tentatively TRBD2 (7 bases). The CDR3 consists of 14 residues. V gave up 5 bases and J gave up 2 bases, with 10 bases separating them. The germline CDR1 and CDR2 sequences are LNHDA and SQIVND (reference sequence).